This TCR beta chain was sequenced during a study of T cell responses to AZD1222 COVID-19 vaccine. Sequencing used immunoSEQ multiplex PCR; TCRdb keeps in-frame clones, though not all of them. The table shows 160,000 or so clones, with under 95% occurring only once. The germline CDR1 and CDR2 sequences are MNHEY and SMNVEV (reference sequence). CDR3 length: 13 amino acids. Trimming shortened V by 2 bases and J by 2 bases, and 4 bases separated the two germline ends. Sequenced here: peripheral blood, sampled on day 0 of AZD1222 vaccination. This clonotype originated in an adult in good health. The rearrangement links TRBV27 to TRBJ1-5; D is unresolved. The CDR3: CASSLAGNQPQHF. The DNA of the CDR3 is TGTGCCAGCAGTTTAGCAGGCAATCAGCCCCAGCATTTT.